This TCR beta chain emerged from a study of blood T cell repertoires in COVID-19. Study-level information: Some COVID-19 samples were acute and others convalescent; all came from the United States, Italy and Spain. PBMCs, B-cell-depleted T cells, or T cells provided the cDNA or gDNA that made up the material.

The ends lost 4 bases at V and 4 bases at J; junction bases unmatched: 6. This CDR3 spans 15 amino acids. In germline, CDR1 is GTSNPN, CDR2 SVGIG (reference sequence). As originally analysed: The assay estimated nucleated cells by amplifying reference gene primers. Clones were sequenced by immunoSEQ multiplex PCR, and TCRdb holds only the in-frame ones, with some missing. V, J and clone size derive from that table, while D and trimming were established from the DNA sequence. In the table there are 150,000 to 200,000 clones, roughly four fifths of which are singletons. This clonotype originated in a man younger than 45 with active or convalescent COVID-19. Sequencing was performed on peripheral blood. The J gene is TRBJ2-2, the V gene TRBV30; 10 bases align to TRBD1. The CDR3 sequence: CAWIPTGGITGELFF. The CDR3 nucleotides are TGTGCCTGGATTCCGACAGGGGGCATCACCGGGGAGCTGTTTTTT.